One sample yielded the 27 T cell receptor beta chains listed below, sequenced in a study of radiotherapy plus CTLA-4 blockade in lung cancer. Profiling relied on immunoSEQ multiplex PCR, and the TCRdb table lists in-frame clones only, not all of them. The table has fewer than 150,000 clones, just under 80% seen once. This sample comprised peripheral blood, obtained from a patient treated with radiotherapy plus ipilimumab. These TCRs come from a human donor with non-small cell lung cancer who had a partial response to radiotherapy plus ipilimumab.

V is TRBV28 and J is TRBJ2-4; maybe TRBD1 (6 bases). V was pared by 4 bases and J by 2 bases, with 15 bases between. CDR1 is MDHEN and CDR2 is SYDVKM in the germline V gene. The CDR3 loop spans 16 amino acids. The CDR3 DNA is TGTGCCAGCAGTTCCCGGGACATAAGACCCAAAAACATTCAGTACTTC. It translates to CASSSRDIRPKNIQYF.

The chain couples TRBV6-6 to TRBJ1-1; D unclear. Between the trimmed V and J ends, which lost 0 bases and 2 bases, there was a span of 7 bases. Germline V gene sequence: CDR1 MNHNY, CDR2 SVGAGI (reference sequence). The CDR3 length is 14 residues. This CDR3 is CASSYSTGNTEAFF. The DNA of the CDR3 is TGTGCCAGCAGTTACTCGACGGGTAACACTGAAGCTTTCTTT.

This clone appeared a few times. The V call is TRBV7-9, the J call TRBJ1-2; 10 bases agree with TRBD1. Germline loops: CDR1 SEHNR, CDR2 FQNEAQ (reference sequence). The CDR3 sequence is 13 residues long. Trimming at V came to 5 bases and at J to 7 bases, leaving 4 bases not matched to a gene. The CDR3 protein is CASSRQGASGYTF. The CDR3 DNA sequence: TGTGCCAGCAGCCGACAGGGGGCTAGTGGCTACACCTTC.

The chain uses TRBV28 and TRBJ1-5; D is unresolved. In germline, CDR1 is MDHEN, CDR2 SYDVKM. Trimming removed 4 bases from V and 6 bases from J, with 10 bases in between. The CDR3 extends over 13 amino acids. In DNA, the CDR3 is TGTGCCAGCAGTTCCTCCCTCGGTCAGCCCCAGCATTTT. Translation: CASSSSLGQPQHF.

This chain links TRBV7-9 with TRBJ2-1; 14 bases are a match to TRBD2. The germline V gene has CDR1 SEHNR and CDR2 FQNEAQ (reference sequence). The CDR3 length is 15 residues. V gave up 5 bases and J gave up 7 bases; unmatched junction bases: 4. Here the CDR3 DNA reads TGTGCCAGCAGCGCGGGACTAGCGGGAGTTAATGAGCAGTTCTTC. It yields the protein CASSAGLAGVNEQFF.

This clone occurred a few times. This chain links TRBV27 with TRBJ2-7, with TRBD2 matching over 12 bases. Germline V gives CDR1 MNHEY, CDR2 SMNVEV (reference sequence). The CDR3 contains 15 residues. Trimming took 4 bases from V and 6 from J; bases not matched to a gene: 7. The CDR3 region is CASSSRLAGAGEQYV. CDR3 coding DNA: TGTGCCAGCAGTTCCAGACTAGCGGGAGCCGGCGAGCAGTACGTC.

This clone was picked up one time. Germline and junction disagree at one end, which may indicate a read error. The chain joins TRBV30 to TRBJ1-6; no firm D call. The CDR3 spans 13 residues. CDR1 GTSNPN and CDR2 SVGIG come from the germline V gene (reference sequence). This chain's CDR3 is CAWVRGFDSPLHF. CDR3 bases: TGTGCCTGGGTCCGAGGGTTTGATTCGCCCCTCCACTTT.

The V call is TRBV28, the J call TRBJ1-1; D not certain. Germline CDR1 is MDHEN and CDR2 is SYDVKM. The V end was cut by 2 bases, the J end by 2 bases, with 6 bases between. The CDR3 covers 13 residues. CDR3 nucleotide sequence: TGTGCCAGCAGTTTAGGGCTTAACACTGAAGCTTTCTTT. Amino acid sequence: CASSLGLNTEAFF.

The J gene is TRBJ1-1, the V gene TRBV7-2, with 8 positions matching TRBD1. The CDR3 has 16 residues. Trimming cost V 5 bases and J 1 base; bases outside gene matches: 9. From germline, CDR1 is SGHTA and CDR2 FQGNSA. CDR3 coding DNA: TGTGCCAGCAGCCCGGGGCCCGGGACAGGGAACACTGAAGCTTTCTTT. Its protein product is CASSPGPGTGNTEAFF.

The CDR3 sequence is CASSLSPGAEETQYF. The CDR3 DNA follows: TGCGCCAGCAGCTTGTCACCGGGAGCCGAAGAGACCCAGTACTTC. The genes are TRBV5-1 and TRBJ2-5, with D tentatively TRBD2 (6 bases). Trimming removed 1 base from V and 3 bases from J, with 13 bases in between. Germline CDR1 reads SGHRS; CDR2 reads YFSETQ. The CDR3 runs to 15 residues.

V usage is TRBV19 and J usage is TRBJ1-1, with TRBD1 identical over 8 bases. Germline CDR1 is LNHDA and CDR2 is SQIVND (reference sequence). V was pared by 4 bases and J by 0 bases, with 7 bases of the junction left unmatched. This CDR3 is built from 16 residues. CDR3 amino acids: CASSTDRGSLNTEAFF. CDR3 nucleotides: TGTGCCAGTAGTACCGACAGGGGTTCTTTGAACACTGAAGCTTTCTTT.

The chain combines TRBV7-9 with TRBJ1-1; a possible D gene is TRBD1 (5 bases). V lost 2 bases to trimming and J lost 6 bases, with 13 bases between them. Germline loops: CDR1 SEHNR, CDR2 FQNEAQ (reference sequence). This CDR3 is built from 14 residues. The CDR3: CASSLLHQGSEAFF. The CDR3 nucleotides read TGTGCCAGCAGCTTACTCCACCAGGGCTCTGAAGCTTTCTTT.

The chain employs TRBV15 and TRBJ1-5; a possible D gene is TRBD1 (5 bases). Trimming shortened V by 1 base and J by 5 bases, and 15 bases separated the two germline ends. The CDR3 is 16 residues long. Germline V CDR1 and CDR2: LNHNV, YYDKDF (reference sequence). As DNA, the CDR3 is TGTGCCACCAGCAGAGGACGCGGGATGGGGGATCAGCCCCAGCATTTT. Translation: CATSRGRGMGDQPQHF. Variable domain in full (rest from reference TRBV15 and TRBJ1-5): DAMVIQNPRYQVTQFGKPVTLSCSQTLNHNVMYWYQQKSSQAPKLLFHYYDKDFNNEADTPDNFQSRRPNTSFCFLDIRSPGLGDTAMYLCATSRGRGMGDQPQHFGDGTRLSIL.

J is TRBJ2-1 and V is TRBV10-3, with 10 positions matching TRBD1. The germline V gene encodes CDR1 ENHRY and CDR2 SYGVKD. Trimming took 6 bases from V and 11 from J; bases not matched to a gene: 4. CDR3 length: 12 residues. The chain's CDR3 is CAISEDRGKQFF. Here the CDR3 DNA reads TGTGCCATCAGCGAGGACAGGGGGAAGCAGTTCTTC.

The chain carries TRBV5-1 and TRBJ2-1, with 8 positions matching TRBD2. Germline V lookup: CDR1 SGHRS, CDR2 YFSETQ. Unmatched junction bases numbered 15, after V lost 4 bases and J lost 6 bases. The CDR3 extends over 17 amino acids. CDR3 sequence reads: CASSPGGMTSEPNEQFF. The CDR3 region has the DNA TGCGCCAGCAGCCCGGGTGGGATGACTAGCGAACCCAATGAGCAGTTCTTC.

This clone was observed once. This chain uses TRBV28 with TRBJ1-4; D is uncertain. In germline, CDR1 is MDHEN, CDR2 SYDVKM. V was trimmed by 6 bases and J by 10 bases, leaving 9 bases between them. The CDR3 runs to 11 residues. This chain's CDR3 is CASRFRGKLFF. The DNA for the CDR3 is TGTGCCAGCAGGTTTCGAGGAAAACTGTTTTTT.

The genes are TRBV4-3 and TRBJ2-3; 10 bases are a match to TRBD2. Germline CDR1 and CDR2: LGHNA and YSLEER. J was trimmed by 0 bases and V by 4 bases; bases with no gene match: 10. This CDR3 has 18 residues. The CDR3 protein is CASSLGTSAQSSTDTQYF. The DNA for the CDR3 is TGCGCCAGCAGCCTCGGGACTAGCGCCCAGTCTAGCACAGATACGCAGTATTTT.

V usage is TRBV27 and J usage is TRBJ2-2, with D maybe TRBD1 (5 bases). The germline V and J ends were trimmed by 2 bases and 0 bases, with 13 bases remaining between them. CDR3 length: 17 amino acids. Germline V gene lookup returns CDR1 MNHEY and CDR2 SMNVEV (reference sequence). CDR3 coding DNA: TGTGCCAGCAGTTTAATATTGTCCAGGGCGAACACCGGGGAGCTGTTTTTT. Residues: CASSLILSRANTGELFF.

This chain connects TRBV2 to TRBJ2-2; 9 nucleotides agree with TRBD2. CDR3 size: 17 residues. Germline CDR1 is SNHLY and CDR2 is FYNNEI. V was clipped by 6 bases and J by 4 bases; unmatched bases: 12. The CDR3 nucleotides are TGTGCCAGCAGAGCCCGTCCCGGGACTAGCAGCACCGGGGAGCTGTTTTTT. Protein: CASRARPGTSSTGELFF. Full variable domain (missing parts from reference TRBV2 and TRBJ2-2): EPEVTQTPSHQVTQMGQEVILRCVPISNHLYFYWYRQILGQKVEFLVSFYNNEISEKSEIFDDQFSVERPDGSNFTLKIRSTKLEDSAMYFCASRARPGTSSTGELFFGEGSRLTVL.

The V and J genes are TRBV2 and TRBJ1-1; 9 nucleotides match TRBD1. CDR3 length: 12 amino acids. Trimming removed 9 bases from V and 7 bases from J; junction bases left unmatched: 6. CDR1 is SNHLY and CDR2 is FYNNEI in the germline V gene. The chain's CDR3 is CARGTGPNEAFF. CDR3 DNA: TGTGCCAGGGGGACAGGGCCTAATGAAGCTTTCTTT. Using reference TRBV2 and TRBJ1-1 for the parts outside the CDR3, the full variable domain is EPEVTQTPSHQVTQMGQEVILRCVPISNHLYFYWYRQILGQKVEFLVSFYNNEISEKSEIFDDQFSVERPDGSNFTLKIRSTKLEDSAMYFCARGTGPNEAFFGQGTRLTVV.

The J gene is TRBJ2-5, the V gene TRBV23-1, with 8 bases matching TRBD2. TRBV23-1 belongs to the ORF category, with a function that is uncertain. V lost 2 bases, J lost 2 bases, and 16 bases stayed unmatched. This CDR3 region has 19 residues. The CDR3 region has the DNA TGCGCCAGCAGTCAAACGATTGTACCCCTACTAGCGGATCAAGAGACCCAGTACTTC. It translates to CASSQTIVPLLADQETQYF.

The gene calls are TRBV19 and TRBJ1-5, with TRBD1 as a possible D gene (5 bases). The V end was cut by 0 bases, the J end by 6 bases, with 12 bases between. Germline lookup yields CDR1 LNHDA and CDR2 SQIVND (reference sequence). This CDR3 has 15 amino acids. CDR3 sequence reads: CASSIEWQGAQPQHF. CDR3 bases: TGTGCCAGTAGTATAGAGTGGCAGGGCGCTCAGCCCCAGCATTTT.

This clone was counted only a few times. The J gene is TRBJ1-1, the V gene TRBV4-1, with 9 bases lining up with TRBD1. The CDR3 is made up of 13 amino acids. Germline trimming cut 6 bases from V and 6 bases from J; bases unmatched to any gene: 5. Germline loops: CDR1 MGHRA, CDR2 YSYEKL. Here the CDR3 DNA reads TGCGCCAGCAGTTTGACAGGGGGGCCTGAAGCTTTCTTT. Protein: CASSLTGGPEAFF.

This chain links TRBV4-1 with TRBJ1-1; perhaps TRBD1 as D (5 bases). Trimming took off 4 bases at V and 1 base at J, with 19 bases between the two ends. This CDR3 comprises 17 residues. Germline V gene data show CDR1 as MGHRA and CDR2 as YSYEKL. The CDR3 region is CASSPGGGPYSNTEAFF. The CDR3 DNA sequence: TGCGCCAGCAGCCCGGGGGGGGGTCCTTATTCGAACACTGAAGCTTTCTTT.

The chain carries TRBV29-1 and TRBJ1-1; tentatively, D is TRBD1 (6 bases). The CDR3 is made up of 14 amino acids. CDR1 is SQVTM and CDR2 is ANQGSEA in the germline V gene. Trimming shortened V by 1 base and J by 6 bases, and 15 bases separated the two germline ends. The CDR3 bases are TGCAGCGTTGAAGGACAGGCAGGGATGGCTGAAGCTTTCTTT. Translated: CSVEGQAGMAEAFF.

This clone was observed a single time. This chain joins TRBV19 and TRBJ1-2; no clear D. With 5 bases removed from V and 4 bases from J, the gap between germline ends came to 11 bases. Germline-derived CDR1 and CDR2 are LNHDA and SQIVND (reference sequence). The length of the CDR3 is 13 residues. In DNA form, the CDR3 reads TGTGCCAGTAGTCCAACACCCCCCTATGGCTACACCTTC. The encoded protein is CASSPTPPYGYTF.

The CDR3 loop reads CASSLVSSNSPLHF. CDR3 bases: TGTGCCAGCAGCTTAGTTTCGTCTAATTCACCCCTCCACTTT. The genes are TRBV11-2 and TRBJ1-6; D gene unclear. V shed 1 base and J shed 6 bases, with 7 bases lying between them. Germline V CDR1 and CDR2: SGHAT, FQNNGV. The CDR3 is 14 residues long.